Following are 29 T cell receptor beta chains from one sample sequenced in a study of cytomegalovirus exposure and HLA in healthy donors. The PCR made use of 60 Vbeta and 13 Jbeta primers. Generated by immunoSEQ multiplex PCR, the TCRdb table keeps only in-frame clones and is missing some. The sample carries 90,000 to 130,000 clones, approximately 80% recorded once. Sequenced material: PBMCs. The receptors shown here come from a man aged 25 to 45 in good health and CMV-seropositive.

The rearrangement uses TRBV5-6 and TRBJ1-6; D perhaps matches TRBD1 (6 bases). The germline CDR1 and CDR2 sequences are SGHDT and YYEEEE. Trimming left V 4 bases short and J 10 bases short, with 15 bases between. The CDR3 sequence is 14 residues long. The CDR3 DNA reads as TGTGCCAGCAGCCACCTCAGGGGTGGGTCACCCCTCCACTTT. This translates into CASSHLRGGSPLHF. The full variable domain, with the rest looked up from reference TRBV5-6 and TRBJ1-6, is DAGVTQSPTHLIKTRGQQVTLRCSPKSGHDTVSWYQQALGQGPQFIFQYYEEEERQRGNFPDRFSGHQFPNYSSELNVNALLLGDSALYLCASSHLRGGSPLHFGNGTRLTVT.

This clone is medium-sized in the sample. This chain connects TRBV4-3 to TRBJ2-6, with D possibly matching TRBD1 (6 bases). This CDR3 is 15 amino acids long. CDR1 LGHNA and CDR2 YSLEER come from the germline V gene. Trimming cost V 2 bases and J 2 bases, with 7 bases left between them. CDR3 protein: CASSQQGTGANVLTF. CDR3 DNA sequence: TGCGCCAGCAGCCAACAGGGGACTGGGGCCAACGTCCTGACTTTC.

This clone was seen only once. The chain uses TRBV18 and TRBJ1-4; perhaps TRBD1 as D (6 bases). V was pared by 2 bases and J by 5 bases, with 12 bases between. CDR1 is KGHSH and CDR2 is LQKENI in the germline V gene. The CDR3 sequence is 15 residues long. CDR3 sequence reads: CASSPTTGMNEKLFF. CDR3 DNA: TGTGCCAGCTCACCAACGACAGGAATGAATGAAAAACTGTTTTTT.

The chain uses TRBV18 and TRBJ1-6, with 7 positions matching TRBD1. The J segment lost 1 base and the V segment lost 4 bases, leaving 7 bases of the junction unmatched. The germline CDR1 and CDR2 sequences are KGHSH and LQKENI. The CDR3 runs 17 residues. The CDR3 DNA is TGTGCCAGCTCACGGGAAGCAGGGGGTTCCTATAATTCACCCCTCCACTTT. It yields the protein CASSREAGGSYNSPLHF.

The chain joins TRBV4-2 to TRBJ1-2, with TRBD1 as a possible D gene (5 bases). Germline V lookup: CDR1 LGHNA, CDR2 YNFKEQ. The CDR3 sequence is 16 residues long. Between the trimmed V and J ends, which lost 0 bases and 6 bases, there was a span of 17 bases. CDR3 DNA: TGTGCCAGCAGCCAAGATAAGATAGGGGCGGGGGATGGCTACACCTTC. Residues: CASSQDKIGAGDGYTF.

The V call is TRBV7-9, the J call TRBJ2-7, with 10 bases that match TRBD1. This CDR3 is 14 amino acids long. The germline CDR1 and CDR2 sequences are SEHNR and FQNEAQ (reference sequence). V was pared by 4 bases and J by 7 bases, with 7 bases of the junction left unmatched. The CDR3 DNA reads as TGTGCCAGCAGCTCCCGGGACAGGGGAGGAGAGCAGTACTTC. Translating gives CASSSRDRGGEQYF.

The chain employs TRBV14 and TRBJ2-2; D perhaps matches TRBD1 (6 bases). Germline CDR1 is SGHDN and CDR2 is FVKESK. V was shortened by 5 bases and J by 2 bases, with 15 bases between the two germline ends. The CDR3 is 16 residues long. The CDR3 reads CASSSPGTTNTGELFF. The CDR3 DNA is TGTGCCAGCAGCTCCCCCGGGACAACAAACACCGGGGAGCTGTTTTTT.

Comments on this clone: Other nucleotide sequences in the sample specify the same CDR3. V is TRBV19 and J is TRBJ1-3, with D unclear. This CDR3 has 14 residues. CDR1 LNHDA and CDR2 SQIVND come from the germline V gene (reference sequence). With 3 bases removed from V and 0 bases from J, the gap between germline ends came to 6 bases. This CDR3 is CASSISSSGNTIYF. The DNA for the CDR3 is TGTGCCAGTAGTATTTCGAGCTCTGGAAACACCATATATTTT.

This chain connects TRBV4-1 to TRBJ2-7; 12 bases map to TRBD1. Germline V CDR1 and CDR2: MGHRA, YSYEKL. This CDR3 is built from 16 residues. The trim removed 0 bases at V and 5 bases at J, leaving 5 bases unmatched. CDR3 residues: CASSQDPGQGADEQYF. DNA of the CDR3: TGCGCCAGCAGCCAAGATCCGGGACAGGGGGCCGACGAGCAGTACTTC.

Ten or more counts support this clone. This chain connects TRBV6-6 to TRBJ2-7; tentatively, D is TRBD1 (6 bases). Per the germline V gene, CDR1 is MNHNY and CDR2 is SVGAGI (reference sequence). There are 14 residues in the CDR3. V was clipped by 4 bases and J by 0 bases, with 10 bases between them. The CDR3 bases are TGTGCCAGCAGTTCGGGACAAAACTCCTACGAGCAGTACTTC. This encodes CASSSGQNSYEQYF.

This rearrangement joins TRBV27 to TRBJ1-5; 8 nucleotides agree with TRBD1. CDR3 length equals 17 residues. With 5 bases clipped from V and 4 bases from J, the junction kept 13 bases outside the gene matches. CDR1 is MNHEY and CDR2 is SMNVEV in the germline V gene (reference sequence). In nucleotides, the CDR3 is TGTGCCAGCAGTCCAACCCGGACAGGGACGTTTAATCAGCCCCAGCATTTT. This translates into CASSPTRTGTFNQPQHF.

The DNA of the CDR3 is TGTGCCAGCAGCGAGGGGGGGACAGGGGCCTATGAGCAGTTCTTC. Amino acid sequence: CASSEGGTGAYEQFF. The V and J genes are TRBV9 and TRBJ2-1, with 10 bases lining up with TRBD1. Germline V lookup: CDR1 SGDLS, CDR2 YYNGEE. Germline trimming cut 3 bases from V and 8 bases from J; bases unmatched to any gene: 8. The CDR3 is 15 amino acids. Combining the CDR3 with reference TRBV9 and TRBJ2-1 gives the whole variable domain DSGVTQTPKHLITATGQRVTLRCSPRSGDLSVYWYQQSLDQGLQFLIQYYNGEERAKGNILERFSAQQFPDLHSELNLSSLELGDSALYFCASSEGGTGAYEQFFGPGTRLTVL.

The chain is built from TRBV4-2 and TRBJ2-4; a weak D match, TRBD1 (5 bases). The CDR3 loop spans 14 amino acids. Per germline, CDR1 LGHNA and CDR2 YNFKEQ. V lost 0 bases and J lost 4, with 7 bases in between. The CDR3 protein is CASSQEPGKNIQYF. CDR3 nucleotide sequence: TGTGCCAGCAGCCAAGAACCAGGGAAAAACATTCAGTACTTC.

The rearrangement links TRBV2 to TRBJ1-1; D unresolved. V shed 3 bases and J shed 1 base, with 9 bases lying between them. The CDR3 loop spans 14 amino acids. Germline V gene data show CDR1 as SNHLY and CDR2 as FYNNEI. The CDR3 nucleotides are TGTGCCAGCAGTGACAGACACAGGAACACTGAAGCTTTCTTT. This encodes CASSDRHRNTEAFF.

The CDR3 DNA sequence: TGTGCCAGCAGTGATCCAGGACAGGGGGGAGACACCATATATTTT. The encoded protein is CASSDPGQGGDTIYF. The genes are TRBV25-1 and TRBJ1-3; 10 nucleotides match TRBD1. Germline V CDR1 and CDR2: MGHDK, SYGVNS. The CDR3 extends over 15 amino acids. After removal of 3 bases from V and 8 bases from J, the junction contained 7 bases not matched to a gene.

The CDR3 is CASSDPGTSRGSYNEQFF. For the CDR3, the DNA is TGTGCCAGCAGTGATCCCGGGACTAGCAGAGGCTCCTACAATGAGCAGTTCTTC. V gene TRBV25-1 combines with J gene TRBJ2-1; TRBD2 matches 9 bases. Germline V CDR1 and CDR2: MGHDK, SYGVNS. The CDR3 contains 18 residues. Trimming at V came to 3 bases and at J to 0 bases, leaving 9 bases not matched to a gene.

The rearrangement links TRBV15 to TRBJ1-5; 8 bases fit TRBD1. CDR1 LNHNV and CDR2 YYDKDF come from the germline V gene (reference sequence). After removal of 1 base from V and 4 bases from J, the junction contained 3 bases not matched to a gene. The CDR3 consists of 15 residues. In DNA, the CDR3 is TGTGCCACCAGCAGAGGACAGGGGACGAATCAGCCCCAGCATTTT. Its protein product is CATSRGQGTNQPQHF.

The CDR3 DNA reads TGCGCCAGCAGCCAAGAACGGTTCGGAGAGACCCAGTACTTC. As protein: CASSQERFGETQYF. This chain connects TRBV4-3 to TRBJ2-5, with unresolved D. The ends were cut back, 0 bases at V and 4 bases at J, with 9 bases in the middle. This CDR3 spans 14 amino acids. Germline CDR1 is LGHNA and CDR2 is YSLEER.

This clone was found once. The chain is built from TRBV5-1 and TRBJ1-3; possibly TRBD1 for D (5 bases). In germline, CDR1 is SGHRS, CDR2 YFSETQ. V dropped 0 bases and J dropped 2 bases, with 12 bases sitting between them. The CDR3 extends over 16 amino acids. The CDR3 spells CASSLDGGSAGNTIYF. The CDR3 nucleotides are TGCGCCAGCAGCTTGGATGGGGGGTCGGCTGGAAACACCATATATTTT.

The rearrangement uses TRBV7-9 and TRBJ2-1; the D gene is possibly TRBD1 (6 bases). CDR1 and CDR2 (germline): SEHNR, FQNEAQ (reference sequence). The germline V and J ends were trimmed by 2 bases and 7 bases, with 9 bases remaining between them. The CDR3 spans 13 residues. The CDR3: CASSLRTVNEQFF. DNA of the CDR3: TGTGCCAGCAGCTTAAGGACAGTTAATGAGCAGTTCTTC. The complete variable domain, with remaining parts taken from reference TRBV7-9 and TRBJ2-1, reads DTGVSQNPRHKITKRGQNVTFRCDPISEHNRLYWYRQTLGQGPEFLTYFQNEAQLEKSRLLSDRFSAERPKGSFSTLEIQRTEQGDSAMYLCASSLRTVNEQFFGPGTRLTVL.

In its sample, this clone was seen once. CDR3 nucleotides: TGTGCCAGTAGTATTATCGGCAGGGATGAAAAACTGTTTTTT. This encodes CASSIIGRDEKLFF. This chain joins TRBV19 and TRBJ1-4, with D perhaps TRBD1 (5 bases). The CDR3 runs 14 residues. Trimming left V 3 bases short and J 6 bases short, with 11 bases between. CDR1 and CDR2 from the germline V gene are LNHDA and SQIVND (reference sequence).

The count of this clone is one. The chain has TRBV5-1 and TRBJ2-3; 11 bases agree with TRBD2. The germline V gene encodes CDR1 SGHRS and CDR2 YFSETQ. The length of the CDR3 is 16 residues. V gave up 1 base and J gave up 6 bases; unmatched junction bases: 7. The DNA of the CDR3 is TGCGCCAGCAGCTTGATGTCTAGCGGGGGGTCGGATACGCAGTATTTT. Translated: CASSLMSSGGSDTQYF.

This clone was detected only a few times. The rearrangement joins TRBV19 to TRBJ1-1; D not certain. The V end was cut by 8 bases, the J end by 5 bases, with 12 bases between. Germline V CDR1 and CDR2: LNHDA, SQIVND (reference sequence). The CDR3 has 12 amino acids. This chain's CDR3 is CASSGQRTEAFF. The CDR3 region has the DNA TGTGCCAGTTCGGGTCAACGTACTGAAGCTTTCTTT.

This rearrangement joins TRBV7-3 to TRBJ2-2, with TRBD2 as a possible D gene (6 bases). CDR3 length: 16 amino acids. Deletions cut 5 bases from V and 0 bases from J, with 13 bases between. CDR1 is SGHTA and CDR2 is FQGTGA in the germline V gene. CDR3 coding DNA: TGTGCCAGCAGCCGAGCGGGCATCTCGAACACCGGGGAGCTGTTTTTT. Its protein product is CASSRAGISNTGELFF. The variable domain in full, with the rest retrieved from reference TRBV7-3 and TRBJ2-2, is GAGVSQTPSNKVTEKGKYVELRCDPISGHTALYWYRQSLGQGPEFLIYFQGTGAADDSGLPNDRFFAVRPEGSVSTLKIQRTERGDSAVYLCASSRAGISNTGELFFGEGSRLTVL.

The gene calls are TRBV4-2 and TRBJ2-5, with 15 nucleotides matching TRBD2. This CDR3 has 16 residues. Losses at the gene ends were 4 bases for V and 5 bases for J; bases not matched to a gene: 5. CDR1 and CDR2 from the germline V gene are LGHNA and YNFKEQ. In DNA form, the CDR3 reads TGTGCCAGCAGCCTAGGGACTAGCGGGGGGCGGGAGACCCAGTACTTC. It encodes CASSLGTSGGRETQYF.

The chain recombines TRBV18 with TRBJ2-7; no firm D call. V was shortened by 3 bases and J by 0 bases, with 12 bases between the two germline ends. Germline V gene sequence: CDR1 KGHSH, CDR2 LQKENI. The CDR3 contains 15 residues. Written as DNA, the CDR3 is TGTGCCAGCTCACCCCAACTTTCGCGCTCCTACGAGCAGTACTTC. It is translated as CASSPQLSRSYEQYF. Together with reference TRBV18 and TRBJ2-7, the CDR3 gives the full variable domain: NAGVMQNPRHLVRRRGQEARLRCSPMKGHSHVYWYRQLPEEGLKFMVYLQKENIIDESGMPKERFSAEFPKEGPSILRIQQVVRGDSAAYFCASSPQLSRSYEQYFGPGTRLTVT.

In regard to this clone: Other DNA sequences of this sample code for an identical CDR3. The CDR3 loop reads CASSSSYEQYF. The CDR3 coding sequence is TGCGCCAGCAGCAGCTCCTACGAGCAGTACTTC. V gene TRBV5-1 combines with J gene TRBJ2-5; D not certain. The end of the DNA fits TRBJ2-7 better, so the J call may be wrong. There are 11 residues in the CDR3. The germline gives CDR1 SGHRS, CDR2 YFSETQ.

The chain recombines TRBV19 with TRBJ2-2; D remains ambiguous. With 7 bases removed from V and 4 bases from J, the gap between germline ends came to 7 bases. The germline CDR1 and CDR2 sequences are LNHDA and SQIVND (reference sequence). The CDR3 sequence is 12 residues long. The CDR3 here is CASKQPTGELFF. Written as DNA, the CDR3 is TGTGCCAGTAAACAGCCCACCGGGGAGCTGTTTTTT.

This chain connects TRBV19 to TRBJ2-1; 10 bases agree with TRBD1. Germline CDR1 is LNHDA and CDR2 is SQIVND (reference sequence). V was pared by 6 bases and J by 12 bases, with 11 bases of the junction left unmatched. The CDR3 runs 14 residues. CDR3 amino acids: CASSQPDRGPGQFF. The CDR3 coding sequence is TGTGCCAGTAGCCAACCCGACAGGGGGCCAGGGCAGTTCTTC.